A selection of T cell receptor beta chains follows, all from one sample in a study of T cell responses to AZD1222 COVID-19 vaccine. Assay used: immunoSEQ multiplex PCR; TCRdb lists only in-frame clones, some missing. The sample records approximately 70,000 clones, 85% being singletons. The sample in question was peripheral blood, obtained on day 0 of AZD1222 vaccination. The receptors were gathered from an adult in good health. The CDR3 runs from the conserved cysteine through the conserved F or W. A D gene is named only where the DNA matches it firmly. Clone size is stated in some rows and not others, as once, few, many or a class when expanded.

V gene	J gene	D gene	clone size	CDR3 DNA	CDR3 protein
TRBV3-1/TRBV3-2	TRBJ1-1	.	.	TGTGCCAGCAGAGCAGGTTGGGAGACTGAAGCTTTCTTT	CASRAGWETEAFF
TRBV11-2	TRBJ1-1	TRBD1	.	TGTGCCAGCAGCTTAAAGACAGGGCGCGCCACTGAAGCTTTCTTT	CASSLKTGRATEAFF
TRBV3-1/TRBV3-2	TRBJ2-5	.	once	TGTGCCAGCAGCCAAAGGGGTCAAGAGACCCAGTACTTC	CASSQRGQETQYF
TRBV5-4	TRBJ2-2	.	.	TGTGCCAGCAGCTTCCACCAGGCCGGGGAGCTGTTTTTT	CASSFHQAGELFF
TRBV5-1	TRBJ1-2	.	few	TGCGCCAGCAGCTTGTATGGGGCCAACTATGGCTACACCTTC	CASSLYGANYGYTF
TRBV20-1	TRBJ1-2	.	.	TGCAGTGCTAGTCACTTTCAGGGAGGAGGCTACACCTTC	CSASHFQGGGYTF
TRBV10-3	TRBJ2-2	.	.	TGTGCCATCAGTGAACGTAGCGAGAACACCGGGGAGCTGTTTTTT	CAISERSENTGELFF
TRBV5-4	TRBJ1-2	TRBD1	once	TGTGCCACCACAGGGGGCGCTAGGAACTATGGCTACACCTTC	CATTGGARNYGYTF
TRBV2	TRBJ2-3	.	.	TGTGCCAGCAGCAAGAGCACAGATACGCAGTATTTT	CASSKSTDTQYF
TRBV9	TRBJ1-1	TRBD1	.	TGTGCCAGCAGCACCTACACAGGGGTACCCATGAACACTGAAGCTTTCTTT	CASSTYTGVPMNTEAFF
TRBV27	TRBJ1-2	.	.	TGTGCCAGCAGTCGGACGAGGGGGAGTCACTATGGCTACACCTTC	CASSRTRGSHYGYTF
TRBV12-3/TRBV12-4	TRBJ2-7	.	.	TGTGCCAGCAGTTCACGAAACGAGCAGTACTTC	CASSSRNEQYF
TRBV5-1	TRBJ1-4	TRBD1	once	TGCGCCAGCAGCTCTCAGACAGGGTTTAATGAAAAACTGTTTTTT	CASSSQTGFNEKLFF
TRBV11-1	TRBJ2-7	TRBD2	.	TGTGCCAGCAGCTTGGCTAGCGGGGGGTTCTACGAGCAGTACTTC	CASSLASGGFYEQYF
TRBV30	TRBJ2-3	TRBD2	.	TGTGCCTGGACCCAGGGACTAGCGGGAGTGACAGATACGCAGTATTTT	CAWTQGLAGVTDTQYF
TRBV5-5	TRBJ1-6	TRBD1	.	TGTGCCAGCAGCTCAACCGGGACAGGGGATTCACCCCTCCACTTT	CASSSTGTGDSPLHF
TRBV10-3	TRBJ2-7	TRBD1	few	TGTGCCATCAGGGGGGGGACAGGGGAAAGTTACGAGCAGTACTTC	CAIRGGTGESYEQYF
TRBV9	TRBJ2-5	TRBD1	.	TGTGCCAGCAGCCCACAGGGGGCAAGGGGAGAGACCCAGTACTTC	CASSPQGARGETQYF
TRBV10-3	TRBJ1-5	TRBD1	.	TGTGCCATCAGTGCTAGACAGGGGTTAAATCAGCCCCAGCATTTT	CAISARQGLNQPQHF
TRBV5-1	TRBJ2-1	.	once	TGCGCCAGCAGCTTGCTTCTAGGGGCTAATGAGCAGTTCTTC	CASSLLLGANEQFF
TRBV27	TRBJ1-2	.	.	TGTGCCAGCAGCCCCGTAGGTTTTAACTATGGCTACACCTTC	CASSPVGFNYGYTF
TRBV5-1	TRBJ1-4	TRBD1	.	TGCGCCAGCAGCAACGGACAGGGGAAATGGGAAAAACTGTTTTTT	CASSNGQGKWEKLFF
TRBV6-5	TRBJ1-1	.	.	TGTGCCAGCAGAAGGGCTGAAGCTTTCTTT	CASRRAEAFF
TRBV9	TRBJ2-1	.	.	TGTGCCAGCAGCGTAGCGACAGGCGCGGGCTCCTACAATGAGCAGTTCTTC	CASSVATGAGSYNEQFF
TRBV7-8	TRBJ2-1	.	once	TGTGCCAGCAGCTTAGCAATGCGTGCCCTCAACAATGAGCAGTTCTTC	CASSLAMRALNNEQFF
TRBV30	TRBJ1-1	.	.	TGTGCCTGGAGTACTTTCCCCAGTTTTGGAGCTTTCTTT	CAWSTFPSFGAFF
TRBV3-1/TRBV3-2	TRBJ2-5	.	.	TGTGCCAGCAGCCAAAGGCCGGAGGGTAGGGAGACCCAGTACTTC	CASSQRPEGRETQYF
TRBV6-5	TRBJ2-3	.	.	TGTGCCAGCAATGTGGGCGCCACAGATACGCAGTATTTT	CASNVGATDTQYF
TRBV3-1/TRBV3-2	TRBJ2-2	.	.	TGTGCCAGCAGCCAACTGGACGGTGCCAACACCGGGGAGCTGTTTTTT	CASSQLDGANTGELFF
TRBV7-6	TRBJ1-5	.	.	TGTGCCAGCAGCTCCCGTCGTGATCAGCCCCAGCATTTT	CASSSRRDQPQHF
TRBV7-9	TRBJ1-1	.	.	TGTGCCAGCAGATCCAGGGTGGGGGACACTGAAGCTTTCTTT	CASRSRVGDTEAFF
TRBV5-6	TRBJ2-4	.	.	TGTGCCAGCAGCGGACCGGGACCCTCCGCCAAAAACATTCAGTACTTC	CASSGPGPSAKNIQYF
TRBV3-1/TRBV3-2	TRBJ2-2	TRBD2	few	TGTGCCAGCAGCCAAAGCTTACTGACTAGCGGGGGCTCTCGGGGCGGGGAGCTGTTTTTT	CASSQSLLTSGGSRGGELFF
TRBV18	TRBJ2-5	TRBD1	.	TGTGCCAGCTCACCAATCGGGACAGGGGGCCGGCGGGAGACCCAGTACTTC	CASSPIGTGGRRETQYF
TRBV7-9	TRBJ2-5	.	.	TGTGCCAGCCTAGTCTTCAGGGCCGGGGGCGAGACCCAGTACTTC	CASLVFRAGGETQYF
TRBV19	TRBJ2-1	.	.	TGTGCCAGTAGTATCCAGGGCCCCAATGAGCAGTTCTTC	CASSIQGPNEQFF
TRBV6-5	TRBJ1-6	.	.	TGTGCCAGCAGACGTGAGGCGGAGGGGATTTCACCCCTCCACTTT	CASRREAEGISPLHF
TRBV19	TRBJ1-2	.	.	TGTGCCAGTAGTATTCTACGCGCGGACAGCCCCTATGGCTACACCTTC	CASSILRADSPYGYTF
TRBV18	TRBJ1-6	.	once	TGTGCCAGCTCCCCCGGGACACAGTCCCCATCACCCCTCCACTTT	CASSPGTQSPSPLHF